This T cell receptor beta chain was captured by sequencing in a study of T cell responses to AZD1222 COVID-19 vaccine. Study at large: Pooled together were second doses at about 4 or about 12 weeks. Regarding the study as a whole: Just 5 to 7 AZD1222 recipients were seropositive at baseline. Vaccine-associated CD4 TCRs spanned spike, dominant at 160-218 and 743-854. Reports say nearly half of spike-specific TCRs go after unmutated variant regions.

Germline CDR1 and CDR2: LGHNA and YNFKEQ. Trimming removed 3 bases from V and 7 bases from J; junction bases left unmatched: 3. The CDR3 contains 13 residues. Produced via immunoSEQ multiplex PCR; TCRdb's table is partial and in-frame only. The table has about 98,000 clones, about 85% seen once. With respect to this clone: What it recognizes is unknown.

The sequence was collected from an adult in good health. The sequencing here drew on peripheral blood, taken on day 0 of AZD1222 vaccination. The genes are TRBV4-2 and TRBJ2-7, with 10 bases fitting TRBD1. The chain's CDR3 is CASSQGQGQEQYF. For the CDR3, the DNA is TGTGCCAGCAGCCAGGGACAGGGGCAAGAGCAGTACTTC.